This T cell receptor (beta chain) stems from a study of CD8 T cells in Susac syndrome. cDNA came from approximately 0.5 to 1 ug RNA primed by random hexamers. An immunoSEQ multiplex PCR generated amplified TCR beta CDR3 products spanning 54 Vbeta and 13 Jbeta. One entry per CDR3 protein results from TCRdb running MiXCR on the immunoSEQ multiplex PCR reads. Altogether just over 300,000 distinct CDR3 sequences are present, about 92% being singletons, with the ten largest covering about 0.063%. As to this clonotype: Antigen: not known.

Sequencing targeted TCR beta in blood CD8+ and CD4+ T cells. FACS was used to enrich TEMRA cells, whereas the CD8+ and CD4+ T cells were obtained by negative isolation. This CDR3 is built from 13 residues. V lost 5 bases and J lost 2, with 9 bases in between. CDR1 and CDR2 (germline): SGHTA, FQGNSA. General study points: The TCR sequencing and HLA analysis in the study involved a relatively small number of individuals, as the study acknowledged.

The clonotype was recovered from a human donor with multiple sclerosis. The sequencing sample was made of CD4+ T cells from PBMCs. This chain connects TRBV7-2 to TRBJ1-2, with D unresolved. The CDR3: CASSQQKNYGYTF. In DNA form, the CDR3 reads TGTGCCAGCAGCCAACAGAAGAACTATGGCTACACCTTC.